The text below deals with one T cell receptor beta chain. Antigen unknown. As to time point: week 3, after first cycle of checkpoint inhibitor. The sample comes from a study of blood T cell dynamics during melanoma immunotherapy. At the level of the study: Standard first-line treatment here was pembrolizumab or nivolumab plus ipilimumab in metastatic melanoma.

The V end was cut by 4 bases, the J end by 4 bases, with 13 bases between. The CDR3 covers 14 residues. The germline CDR1 and CDR2 sequences are SGHTA and FQGTGA. Study findings and constraints: At W3, later disease-control patients showed bifurcated PBMC repertoire changes, unlike progressors. It remained unknown if the driving T cell clones were melanoma-specific.

The method was immunoSEQ multiplex PCR; TCRdb's version includes in-frame clones alone and lacks a portion of them. The sample shows around 10,000 clones, 80% of them seen only once. Here the sequenced sample was blood, taken from a patient treated with checkpoint blockade. This clonotype was obtained from a human donor with melanoma. The rearrangement links TRBV7-3 to TRBJ2-5; D is possibly TRBD1 (5 bases). CDR3 sequence reads: CASSSGYSGETQYF. The CDR3 DNA reads TGTGCCAGCAGCTCAGGGTATTCAGGAGAGACCCAGTACTTC.